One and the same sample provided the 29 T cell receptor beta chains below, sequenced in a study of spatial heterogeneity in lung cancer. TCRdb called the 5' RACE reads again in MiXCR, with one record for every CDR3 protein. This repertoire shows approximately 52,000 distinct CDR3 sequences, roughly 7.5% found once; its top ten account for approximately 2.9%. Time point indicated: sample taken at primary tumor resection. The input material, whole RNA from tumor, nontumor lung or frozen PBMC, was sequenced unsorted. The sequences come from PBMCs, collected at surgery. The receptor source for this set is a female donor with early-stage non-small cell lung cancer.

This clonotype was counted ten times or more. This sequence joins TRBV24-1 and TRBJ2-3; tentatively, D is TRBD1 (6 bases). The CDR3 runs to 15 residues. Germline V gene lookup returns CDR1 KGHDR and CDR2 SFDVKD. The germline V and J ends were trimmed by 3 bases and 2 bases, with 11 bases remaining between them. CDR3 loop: CATSDTGQYTDTQYF. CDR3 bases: TGTGCCACCAGTGATACTGGACAGTACACAGATACGCAGTATTTT.

The CDR3 sequence is CASSSMGPNYGYTF. In DNA form, the CDR3 reads TGTGCCAGCAGCTCTATGGGGCCGAACTATGGCTACACCTTC. The chain is built from TRBV7-9 and TRBJ1-2; tentative D call: TRBD1 (5 bases). V was pared by 4 bases and J by 2 bases, with 11 bases between. The germline V gene encodes CDR1 SEHNR and CDR2 FQNEAQ (reference sequence). The CDR3 runs 14 residues.

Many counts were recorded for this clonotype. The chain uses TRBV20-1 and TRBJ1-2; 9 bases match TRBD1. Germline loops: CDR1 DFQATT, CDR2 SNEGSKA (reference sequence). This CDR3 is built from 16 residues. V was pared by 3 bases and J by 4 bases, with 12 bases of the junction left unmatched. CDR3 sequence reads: CSASRTDRGFSYGYTF. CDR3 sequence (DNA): TGCAGTGCTAGCCGAACGGACAGGGGATTTAGCTATGGCTACACCTTC.

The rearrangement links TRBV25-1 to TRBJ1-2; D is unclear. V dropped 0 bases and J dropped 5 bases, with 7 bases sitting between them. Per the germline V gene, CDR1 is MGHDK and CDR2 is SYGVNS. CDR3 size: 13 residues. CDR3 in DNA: TGTGCCAGCAGTGAATATAGCGAGTATGGCTACACCTTC. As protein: CASSEYSEYGYTF.

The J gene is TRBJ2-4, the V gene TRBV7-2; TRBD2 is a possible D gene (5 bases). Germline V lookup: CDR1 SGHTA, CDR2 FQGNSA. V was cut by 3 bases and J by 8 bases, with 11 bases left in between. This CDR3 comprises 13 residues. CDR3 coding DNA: TGTGCCAGCAGCTTCCGGACGGGATACATTCAGTACTTC. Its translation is CASSFRTGYIQYF.

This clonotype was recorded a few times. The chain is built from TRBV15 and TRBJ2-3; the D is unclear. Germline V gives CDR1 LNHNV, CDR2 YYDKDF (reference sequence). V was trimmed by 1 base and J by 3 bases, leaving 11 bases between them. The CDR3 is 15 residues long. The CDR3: CATSRGVTATDTQYF. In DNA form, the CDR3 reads TGTGCCACCAGCAGAGGGGTGACGGCGACAGATACGCAGTATTTT.

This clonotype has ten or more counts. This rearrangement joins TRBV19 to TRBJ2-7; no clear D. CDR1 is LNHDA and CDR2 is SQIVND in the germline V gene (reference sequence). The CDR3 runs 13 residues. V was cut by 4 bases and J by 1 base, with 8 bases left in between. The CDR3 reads CASSTTFSYEQYF. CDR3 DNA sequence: TGTGCCAGTAGTACAACATTTTCCTACGAGCAGTACTTC.

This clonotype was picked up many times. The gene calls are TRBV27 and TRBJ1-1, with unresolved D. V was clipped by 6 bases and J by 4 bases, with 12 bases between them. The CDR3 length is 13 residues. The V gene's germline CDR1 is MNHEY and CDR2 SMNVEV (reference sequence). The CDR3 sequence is CASSPGSGTEAFF. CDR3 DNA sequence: TGTGCCAGCAGCCCCGGTTCAGGCACTGAAGCTTTCTTT.

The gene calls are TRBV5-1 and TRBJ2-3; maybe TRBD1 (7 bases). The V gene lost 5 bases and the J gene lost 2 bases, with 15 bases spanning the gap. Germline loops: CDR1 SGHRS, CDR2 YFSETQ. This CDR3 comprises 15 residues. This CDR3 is CASRSTGRPTDTQYF. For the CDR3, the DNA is TGCGCCAGCAGATCGACAGGGAGGCCCACAGATACGCAGTATTTT.

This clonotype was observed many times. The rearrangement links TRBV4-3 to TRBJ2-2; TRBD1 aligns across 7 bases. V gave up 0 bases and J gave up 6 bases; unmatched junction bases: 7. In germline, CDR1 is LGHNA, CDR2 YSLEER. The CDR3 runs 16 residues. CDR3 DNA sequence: TGCGCCAGCAGCCAAGATGAGGGACAGCCTTCCGGGGAGCTGTTTTTT. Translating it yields CASSQDEGQPSGELFF.

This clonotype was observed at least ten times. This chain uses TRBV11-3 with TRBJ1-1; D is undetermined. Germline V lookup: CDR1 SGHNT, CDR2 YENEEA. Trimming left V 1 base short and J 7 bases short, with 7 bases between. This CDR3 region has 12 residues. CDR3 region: CASSLGRGEAFF. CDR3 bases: TGTGCCAGCAGCTTAGGTAGAGGTGAAGCTTTCTTT.

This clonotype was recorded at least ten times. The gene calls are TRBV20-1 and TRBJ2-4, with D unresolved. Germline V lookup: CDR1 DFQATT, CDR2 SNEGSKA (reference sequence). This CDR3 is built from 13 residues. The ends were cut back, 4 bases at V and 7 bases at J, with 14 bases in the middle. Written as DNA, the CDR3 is TGCAGTGCTACGGTGGGAACCGAGAACATTCAGTACTTC. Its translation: CSATVGTENIQYF.

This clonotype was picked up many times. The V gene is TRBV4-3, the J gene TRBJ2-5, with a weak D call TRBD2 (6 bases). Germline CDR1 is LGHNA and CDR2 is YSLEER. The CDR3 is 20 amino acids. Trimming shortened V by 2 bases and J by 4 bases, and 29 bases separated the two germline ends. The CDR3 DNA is TGCGCCAGCAGCCAACACCTCGGGGGACGGGGGATTCAAAACCCAGAGACCCAGTACTTC. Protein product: CASSQHLGGRGIQNPETQYF.

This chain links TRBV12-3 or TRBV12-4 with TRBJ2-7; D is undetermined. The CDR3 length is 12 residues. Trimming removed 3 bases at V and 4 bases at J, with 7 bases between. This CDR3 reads CASSFDRYEQYF. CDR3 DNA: TGTGCCAGCAGTTTCGACCGGTACGAGCAGTACTTC.

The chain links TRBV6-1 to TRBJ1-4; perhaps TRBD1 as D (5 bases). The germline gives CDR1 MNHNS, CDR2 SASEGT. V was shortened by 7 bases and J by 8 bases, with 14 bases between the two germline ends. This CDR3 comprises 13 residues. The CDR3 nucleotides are TGTGCCAGCATGGGGGTGGATGGGGAAAAACTGTTTTTT. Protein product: CASMGVDGEKLFF.

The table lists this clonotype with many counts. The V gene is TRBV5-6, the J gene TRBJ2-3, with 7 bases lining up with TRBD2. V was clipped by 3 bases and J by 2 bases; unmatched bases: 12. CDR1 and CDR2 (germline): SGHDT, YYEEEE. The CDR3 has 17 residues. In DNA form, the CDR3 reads TGTGCCAGCAGCTCGACGACTAGCCTCCTCCCCACAGATACGCAGTATTTT. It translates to CASSSTTSLLPTDTQYF.

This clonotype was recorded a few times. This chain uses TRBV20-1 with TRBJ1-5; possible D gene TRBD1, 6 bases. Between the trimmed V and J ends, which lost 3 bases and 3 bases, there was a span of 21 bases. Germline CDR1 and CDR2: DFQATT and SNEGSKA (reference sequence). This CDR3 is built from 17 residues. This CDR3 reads CSASRDYGQGSNQPQHF. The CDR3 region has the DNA TGCAGTGCTAGTCGGGACTATGGGCAGGGGTCCAATCAGCCCCAGCATTTT.

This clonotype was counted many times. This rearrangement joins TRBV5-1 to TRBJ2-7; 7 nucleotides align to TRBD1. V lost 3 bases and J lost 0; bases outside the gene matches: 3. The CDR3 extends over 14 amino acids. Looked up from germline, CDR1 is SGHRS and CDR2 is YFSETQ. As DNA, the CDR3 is TGCGCCAGCAGCTCCACAGGGGACTCCTACGAGCAGTACTTC. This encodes CASSSTGDSYEQYF.

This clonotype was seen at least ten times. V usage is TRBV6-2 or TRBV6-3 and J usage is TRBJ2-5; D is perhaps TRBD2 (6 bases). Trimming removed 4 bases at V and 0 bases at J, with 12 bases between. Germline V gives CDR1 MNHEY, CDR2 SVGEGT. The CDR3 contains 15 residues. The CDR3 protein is CASSFVGGDQETQYF. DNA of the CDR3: TGTGCCAGCAGTTTCGTTGGCGGGGACCAAGAGACCCAGTACTTC.

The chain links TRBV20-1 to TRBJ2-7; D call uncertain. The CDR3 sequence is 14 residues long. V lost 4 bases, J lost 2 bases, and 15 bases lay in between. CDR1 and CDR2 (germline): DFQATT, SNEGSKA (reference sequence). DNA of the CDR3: TGCAGTGCTAATAAGCCACCGGGCCCCTACGAGCAGTACTTC. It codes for CSANKPPGPYEQYF.

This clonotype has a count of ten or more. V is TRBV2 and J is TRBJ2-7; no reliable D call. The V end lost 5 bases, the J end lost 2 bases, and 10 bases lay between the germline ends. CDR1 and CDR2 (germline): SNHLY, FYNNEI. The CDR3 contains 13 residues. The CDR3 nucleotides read TGTGCCAGCAGTCCCAGTTTGACCTACGAGCAGTACTTC. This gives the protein CASSPSLTYEQYF.

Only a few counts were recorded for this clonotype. The CDR3 nucleotides are TGTGCCAGCAGCGTAGCTGGGAACACCGGGGAGCTGTTTTTT. The encoded protein is CASSVAGNTGELFF. This sequence joins TRBV9 and TRBJ2-2, with no clear D. Per the germline V gene, CDR1 is SGDLS and CDR2 is YYNGEE. Trimming left V 0 bases short and J 1 base short, with 4 bases between. This CDR3 spans 14 amino acids.

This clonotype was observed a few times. CDR3 in DNA: TGTGCCAGCAGAGACGGGAATCAGCCCCAGCATTTT. Its protein is CASRDGNQPQHF. This chain joins TRBV12-3 or TRBV12-4 and TRBJ1-5; no clear D. This CDR3 region has 12 residues. Trimming left V 6 bases short and J 4 bases short, with 7 bases between.

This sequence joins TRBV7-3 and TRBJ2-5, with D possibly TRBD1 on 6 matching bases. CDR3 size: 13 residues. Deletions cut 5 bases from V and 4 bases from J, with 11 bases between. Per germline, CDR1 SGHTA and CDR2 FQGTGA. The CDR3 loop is CASSPGAPETQYF. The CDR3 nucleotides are TGTGCCAGCAGCCCAGGGGCCCCAGAGACCCAGTACTTC.

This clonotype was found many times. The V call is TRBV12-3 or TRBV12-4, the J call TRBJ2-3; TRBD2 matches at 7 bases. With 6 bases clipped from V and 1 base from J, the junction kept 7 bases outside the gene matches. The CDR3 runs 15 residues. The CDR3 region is CASSAGDGGTDTQYF. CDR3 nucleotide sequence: TGTGCCAGCAGCGCGGGGGACGGGGGCACAGATACGCAGTATTTT.

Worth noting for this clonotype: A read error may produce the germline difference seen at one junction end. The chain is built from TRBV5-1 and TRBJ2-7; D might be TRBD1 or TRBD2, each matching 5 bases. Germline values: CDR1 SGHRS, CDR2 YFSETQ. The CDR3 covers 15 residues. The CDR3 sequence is CASGLFLGQGAEQYF. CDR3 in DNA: TGCGCCAGCGGCTTGTTTCTGGGGCAGGGAGCCGAGCAGTACTTC.

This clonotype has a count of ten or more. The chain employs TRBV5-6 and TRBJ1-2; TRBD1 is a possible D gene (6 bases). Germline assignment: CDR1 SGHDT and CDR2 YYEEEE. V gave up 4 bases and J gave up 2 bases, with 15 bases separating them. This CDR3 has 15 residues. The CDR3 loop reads CASSPVEGGNYGYTF. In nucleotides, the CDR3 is TGTGCCAGCAGCCCGGTCGAGGGGGGCAACTATGGCTACACCTTC.

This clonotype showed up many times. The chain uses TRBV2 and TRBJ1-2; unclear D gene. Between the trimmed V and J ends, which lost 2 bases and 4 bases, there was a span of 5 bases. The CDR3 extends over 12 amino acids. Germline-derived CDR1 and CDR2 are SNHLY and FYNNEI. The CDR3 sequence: CASSENSYGYTF. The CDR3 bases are TGTGCCAGCAGTGAAAACAGCTATGGCTACACCTTC.

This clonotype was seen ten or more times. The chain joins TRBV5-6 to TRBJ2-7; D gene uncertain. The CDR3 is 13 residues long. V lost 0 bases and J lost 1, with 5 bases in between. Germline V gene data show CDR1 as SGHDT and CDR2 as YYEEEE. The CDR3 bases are TGTGCCAGCAGCTTGGTGGCTTCCTACGAGCAGTACTTC. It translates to CASSLVASYEQYF.